This T cell receptor (beta chain) comes out of a study of Ad26.COV2.S vaccination and SARS-CoV-2 variants (dated by TCRdb to about 2021). Study-level background: Vaccine-arm donors were drawn from COV1001, a multicentre, randomized, double-blind, placebo-controlled phase I-IIa trial of Ad26.COV2.S in healthy adults. Ad26.COV2.S was administered intramuscularly at 5 x 10^10 or 1 x 10^11 viral particles, either as a single shot or as two shots given 56 days apart. Participants in the trial were split at random into five groups of five each, receiving low-dose or high-dose Ad26.COV2.S once or twice, or else placebo on both occasions. Investigators did not know the trial group allocation while performing experiments and assessing outcomes. TCRbeta repertoire sequencing was used to assess the specificity and breadth of SARS-CoV-2-reactive T cell receptors after Ad26.COV2.S vaccination. The TCR-sequenced set comprised approximately 32 samples: approximately 19 Ad26.COV2.S vaccine recipients, 5 placebo recipients and 8 SARS-CoV-2 convalescent individuals.

Study-wide findings and limitations: After vaccination, substantial breadth of spike-specific CD8+ and CD4+ T cell responses was reported. It was noted by the authors that total T cell responses may have been underestimated by the TCR breadth and depth analyses. Higher spike-specific TCR breadth was observed in Ad26.COV2.S recipients than in placebo recipients (P = 0.0014). Non-spike TCR breadth was comparable between vaccine and placebo recipients, consistent with the vaccine containing only spike. The study was not powered to compare responses between vaccine doses or regimens.

In the case of this clone: It lacks a known antigen. Base qualities are not recorded, but no much larger clone differs from it by a single base.

Per the publication, the treatment or condition label means: some 19 received Ad26.COV2.S at low or high dose, single or two shots; several received placebo; per-sample allocation not given. For vaccine and placebo recipients, the sequenced repertoires came from samples collected on day 63 after the first injection. Cohort 1b enrolled 25 adults aged 18-55 years at a single site in Boston, USA, between 29 July and 7 August 2020. Ad26.COV2.S was a replication-incompetent adenovirus type 26 vector expressing a prefusion-stabilized SARS-CoV-2 spike protein from the original Wuhan strain. The immunoSEQ Assay was the method used to sequence TCRbeta CDR3 regions. After extraction, genomic DNA underwent amplification by bias-controlled multiplex PCR, followed by high-throughput sequencing. Per the original workflow: To quantify the absolute abundance of every unique TCRbeta CDR3 region, sequences were collapsed and filtered. Usable DNA was measured by amplifying reference genes present in all nucleated cells, and TCRbeta template counts were normalized to that usable DNA to estimate T cell fraction. Repertoire TCRs were annotated as SARS-CoV-2-specific by exact matching of V gene, CDR3 amino acid sequence and J gene to a known reactive TCR set. The reference SARS-CoV-2 TCR set came from MIRA and was filtered for enrichment in COVID-19-positive ImmuneCODE repertoires, removing public or cross-reactive TCRs. Based on the MIRA antigens, annotated TCRs were further analysed at the level of specific ORF or position within ORF. Breadth was defined as the number of annotated unique rearrangements divided by the total number of unique productive rearrangements, and depth was defined as the summed frequency of the annotated unique rearrangements. Two-sided Wilcoxon rank-sum tests were applied when comparing TCR breadth between groups. The table was pulled from immuneACCESS by TCRdb, which kept in-frame rearrangements only. Such tables lose some clones; where checked, under half of the loss comes from unresolved V genes, and the rest has no known cause. That table is the source of V, J and clone size, and D and trimming were worked out from the DNA. This sample holds more than 350,000 clones; over 75% were observed only once. The ten top clones hold 12% of the sample.

CDR1 and CDR2 are read off the germline V gene (reference sequence) as MNHNY and SVGAGI. Cut back by 2 bases and 2 bases, the V and J ends lie 10 bases apart. The CDR3 spans 14 residues, from the cysteine through the phenylalanine. Of the read, only the CDR3 DNA is kept; its 42 bases are in frame from base 1. The sequence was collected from a person between 18 and 65 years old who received the Ad26.COV2.S COVID-19 vaccine or a placebo. The specimen comprised peripheral blood, sampled in a trial of Ad26.COV2.S vaccine versus placebo. This sequence uses TRBV6-6 and TRBJ2-7; the D gene is possibly TRBD1 or TRBD2, each agreeing over 6 bases. The CDR3 sequence is CASSYRGLAYEQYF. The sequenced DNA: TGTGCCAGCAGTTACCGGGGGCTGGCCTACGAGCAGTACTTC.